These T cell receptor beta chains were read from a single sample in a study of technical replicates of blood from a few donors. Sequencing used immunoSEQ multiplex PCR; TCRdb keeps in-frame clones, though not all of them. This table has 70,000 to 80,000 clones, 91% appearing once. Input material: T cells isolated from PBMCs. The receptors stem from a human donor in good health. Some clones in this sample may be carry-over from other donors' samples. The CDR3 runs from the conserved cysteine through the conserved F or W. Fields, in order: clone size, J gene, D gene, V gene, CDR3 length, CDR3 DNA, CDR3 protein. The D gene is left open where the match is weak. Clone size is given for some rows only: seen once, a few or many times, or a class if the clone is expanded.

-	TRBJ2-1	TRBD2	TRBV7-3	15	TGTGCCAGCAGTTTTAGCGGGGGGCTTCCTAATGAGCAGTTCTTC	CASSFSGGLPNEQFF
-	TRBJ2-1	TRBD2	TRBV7-8	17	TGTGCCAGCAGCTGGGAGCGGGATCCTAGCTCCTACAATGAGCAGTTCTTC	CASSWERDPSSYNEQFF
-	TRBJ2-5	-	TRBV19	14	TGTGCCAGTAGCCAGGGAGGTTTTTGGGAGACCCAGTACTTC	CASSQGGFWETQYF
-	TRBJ2-3	TRBD1	TRBV11-2	16	TGTGCCAGCAGCTTAGTGTGGGCAGGGGGAACAGATACGCAGTATTTT	CASSLVWAGGTDTQYF
-	TRBJ1-5	-	TRBV10-3	13	TGTGCCATCAGCTCAGGTAGCAATCAGCCCCAGCATTTT	CAISSGSNQPQHF
-	TRBJ2-2	TRBD1	TRBV30	17	TGTGCCTGGAGGTCCCCTAACAGGGGCCCGAACACCGGGGAGCTGTTTTTT	CAWRSPNRGPNTGELFF
-	TRBJ2-7	TRBD2	TRBV4-1	15	TGCGCCAGCAGGAACCCGGCGGGAGACAAAAACGAGCAGTACTTC	CASRNPAGDKNEQYF
-	TRBJ1-5	TRBD1	TRBV4-1	16	TGCGCCAGCAGCCTCGTACCGGGACAGCTAAATCAGCCCCAGCATTTT	CASSLVPGQLNQPQHF
-	TRBJ2-1	TRBD2	TRBV7-6	16	TGTGCCAGCAGCTTAGATCGAGCGGGGGCCTACAATGAGCAGTTCTTC	CASSLDRAGAYNEQFF
-	TRBJ2-7	-	TRBV2	14	TGTGCCAGCAGTGATATGGACAGCCCCTACGAGCAGTACTTC	CASSDMDSPYEQYF
-	TRBJ1-1	-	TRBV28	16	TGTGCCAGCAGCACACCTTGGGCGGGGGCCAGGACTGAAGCTTTCTTT	CASSTPWAGARTEAFF
-	TRBJ2-5	TRBD1	TRBV6-6	16	TGTGCCAGCAGTCCCCCTCCGGGACAGCTACAAGAGACCCAGTACTTC	CASSPPPGQLQETQYF
-	TRBJ2-3	-	TRBV4-1	15	TGCGCCAGCAGCCAAGTTTCTAGTTTATCCCATACGCAGTATTTT	CASSQVSSLSHTQYF
once	TRBJ2-3	TRBD2	TRBV5-4	18	TGTGCCAGCAGTCGCGGGACTAGCGGCCTTTACGACACAGATACGCAGTATTTT	CASSRGTSGLYDTDTQYF
-	TRBJ2-6	-	TRBV28	18	TGTGCCAGCAGTGCCAACCTAGAACGGTCGGCTGGGGCCAACGTCCTGACTTTC	CASSANLERSAGANVLTF
-	TRBJ1-5	-	TRBV30	13	TGTGCCTGGAGTGTCAGGGGTAATCAGCCCCAGCATTTT	CAWSVRGNQPQHF
-	TRBJ1-3	TRBD1	TRBV19	14	TGTGCCACCTGGGACAGGGGCTCTGGAAACACCATATATTTT	CATWDRGSGNTIYF
-	TRBJ2-7	TRBD2	TRBV19	14	TGTGCCAGTAGCCCGGGCCTAGCGGGACTTAAGCAGTACTTC	CASSPGLAGLKQYF
-	TRBJ1-1	-	TRBV7-9	15	TGTGCCAGCAGCGCGTCCGGTCTGATGAACACTGAAGCTTTCTTT	CASSASGLMNTEAFF
-	TRBJ1-2	-	TRBV2	14	TGTGCCAGCAGTGAATCCCGTGCCTGGGGCGGCTACACCTTC	CASSESRAWGGYTF
-	TRBJ2-7	-	TRBV2	13	TGTGCCAGCCGGACAGCATCTTTCTACGAGCAGTACTTC	CASRTASFYEQYF
-	TRBJ2-7	-	TRBV27	15	TGTGCCAGCAGTCCCAATCCCCTAGCTCCCTACGAGCAGTACTTC	CASSPNPLAPYEQYF
-	TRBJ1-6	TRBD1	TRBV5-1	13	TGCGCCACCTCGGACAGGTTGAATTCACCCCTCCACTTT	CATSDRLNSPLHF
-	TRBJ1-2	TRBD1	TRBV28	16	TGTGCCAGCAGTTTACTCGGACAGGAGTATTCCTCTGGCTACACCTTC	CASSLLGQEYSSGYTF
-	TRBJ2-1	TRBD2	TRBV14	15	TGTGCCAGCAGCCCGACTAGCGGTAACGTCAATGAGCAGTTCTTC	CASSPTSGNVNEQFF
-	TRBJ2-1	-	TRBV5-3	13	TGTGCCAGAAGCTTGGCCCCAGCGGGTCTTAAGTTCTTC	CARSLAPAGLKFF
-	TRBJ2-7	TRBD2	TRBV7-6	16	TGTGCCAGCAGCCCAAGGACTAGCGGGGGGGCCCACGAGCAGTACTTC	CASSPRTSGGAHEQYF
-	TRBJ2-2	TRBD2	TRBV7-7	15	TGTGCCAGCAGCTCGGGGGGACTGAACACCGGGGAGCTGTTTTTT	CASSSGGLNTGELFF
-	TRBJ2-7	-	TRBV9	14	TGTGCCAGCAGCGTCTCTGGCACCCCCTACGAGCAGTACTTC	CASSVSGTPYEQYF
-	TRBJ2-2	-	TRBV6-1	12	TGTGCCAGCAGTTTAAACACCGGGGAGCTGTTTTTT	CASSLNTGELFF
-	TRBJ1-1	-	TRBV10-1	13	TGCGCCAGCAGTGAGGCGAGAAAAACTGAAGCTTTCTTT	CASSEARKTEAFF
-	TRBJ2-7	TRBD1	TRBV2	17	TGTGCCAGCAGTGAAGCGGGGGACAGGTACTTTGGCTACGAGCAGTACTTC	CASSEAGDRYFGYEQYF
-	TRBJ1-2	-	TRBV5-4	12	TGTGCCAGCAGCTTGGTTAGCACTGGCTACACCTTC	CASSLVSTGYTF
-	TRBJ2-5	-	TRBV29-1	13	TGCAGCCTCCTGGCGACAAACCAAGAGACCCAGTACTTC	CSLLATNQETQYF
-	TRBJ2-7	TRBD1	TRBV28	16	TGTGCCAGCAGTTTATTGCTCGGACAGGGGTTCTACGAGCAGTACTTC	CASSLLLGQGFYEQYF
-	TRBJ2-1	-	TRBV5-6	14	TGTGCCAGCAGTGTAACGGGAATTTACAATGAGCAGTTCTTC	CASSVTGIYNEQFF
-	TRBJ1-2	-	TRBV19	14	TGTGCCAGTAGTATGGTTGGGACAAACTATGGCTACACCTTC	CASSMVGTNYGYTF
-	TRBJ1-2	-	TRBV14	15	TGTGCCAGCAGCCTCCGGCCGGGGATTAACTATGGCTACACCTTC	CASSLRPGINYGYTF
-	TRBJ1-1	TRBD1	TRBV11-3	14	TGTGCCAGCAGCACCCGACAGGGAGGCGCTGAAGCTTTCTTT	CASSTRQGGAEAFF
-	TRBJ2-7	-	TRBV11-2	14	TGTGCCAACAGCTTAGGCCCAGGAACCTACGAGCAGTACTTC	CANSLGPGTYEQYF
-	TRBJ1-1	TRBD1	TRBV10-3	15	TGTGCCATCAGTTCGGGACAGGGGGCGCAAAGATCGTCTTCCTTT	CAISSGQGAQRSSSF
-	TRBJ2-3	TRBD2	TRBV29-1	14	TGCAGCGTTAGGTTAGCGGGAGGGCCGAATACGCAGTATTTT	CSVRLAGGPNTQYF
once	TRBJ1-6	-	TRBV6-1	17	TGTGCCAGCAGTGAAGCGCGAGCCCTTACCTATAATTCACCCCTCCACTTT	CASSEARALTYNSPLHF
-	TRBJ2-3	-	TRBV5-1	13	TGCGCCAGCAGCTGGCGTGAGGCAGATACGCAGTATTTT	CASSWREADTQYF
-	TRBJ1-2	TRBD1	TRBV7-9	13	TGTGCCAGCAGCCCGACAGGGAACTATGGCTACACCTTC	CASSPTGNYGYTF
-	TRBJ1-1	-	TRBV7-9	15	TGTGCCAGCAGCCCCCGTATGGGGGGTAGCACTGAAGCTTTCTTT	CASSPRMGGSTEAFF
-	TRBJ2-3	-	TRBV7-8	15	TGTGCCAGCAGCTTAGGAGGGCCTAGCACAGATACGCAGTATTTT	CASSLGGPSTDTQYF
-	TRBJ2-7	TRBD1	TRBV7-7	15	TGTGCCAGCAGCTCGGGACAGGGTAATAACTACGAGCAGTACTTC	CASSSGQGNNYEQYF
-	TRBJ2-5	-	TRBV27	14	TGTGCCAGCAGCCACCCAGGTCGTTTTGAGACCCAGTACTTC	CASSHPGRFETQYF
-	TRBJ2-5	-	TRBV6-1	11	TGTGCCGTATCGTACCAAGAGACCCAGTACTTC	CAVSYQETQYF
once	TRBJ1-1	-	TRBV4-3	16	TGCGCCAGCAGCCAAGGGGTAAGGGGAGGTAGTAGTGAAGCTTTCTTC	CASSQGVRGGSSEAFF
-	TRBJ1-3	-	TRBV6-5	13	TGTGCCAGCAGCTCCGACAGGTTTCACACCATATATTTT	CASSSDRFHTIYF
-	TRBJ2-2	TRBD2	TRBV10-1	17	TGCGCCAGCAGTGGGTCGAGCGGACCCGGGGGGGCCGGGGAGCTGTTTTTT	CASSGSSGPGGAGELFF
-	TRBJ2-1	TRBD1	TRBV7-9	14	TGTGCCAGCAGCTTGACGACAGGGTTTGGCGAGCAGTTCTTC	CASSLTTGFGEQFF
-	TRBJ2-3	-	TRBV6-5	15	TGTGCCAGCAGAAGACAGGGTGGCGGGGTGGGTACGCAGTATTTT	CASRRQGGGVGTQYF
-	TRBJ1-1	TRBD1	TRBV6-1	14	TGTGCCAGCAGTCCGGACAGGGCAAACACTGAAGCTTTCTTT	CASSPDRANTEAFF